This TCR beta chain is drawn from a study of neurological immune-mediated disorders (dated by TCRdb to between 2018 and 2020). With regard to the full study: Among the roughly 34 multiple sclerosis patients, relapsing-remitting MS was present in some 31 and secondary progressive MS was present in 3. Alongside PBMC samples, the set of approximately 100 TCR-beta libraries contained longitudinal samples, technical triplicates, and paired CD4+ and CD8+ T-cell subsets that had been sorted. Longitudinal HAM/TSP and healthy donors were sampled at 3 time-points each (about 3-45 month intervals). The cohort included approximately 70 subjects: about 15 with HAM/TSP, some 35 with multiple sclerosis, and 20 or so healthy controls. Peripheral blood TCR-beta repertoires from HTLV-I-associated myelopathy (HAM/TSP) patients, multiple sclerosis patients and healthy controls were compared by UMI-based sequencing. Study-wide findings and limitations: Phylogenetic analysis grouped repertoires from 18 of 34 MS patients into a cluster of related CDR3 sequences, suggesting a possible repertoire-level signature. Expanded clones from different subjects shared no identical CDR3 amino acid sequences, which suggests that TCR-beta repertoires were private in all groups. The highest TCR clonal expansion was observed in HAM/TSP patients, whereas the lowest was observed in MS patients, even when compared with healthy controls. No clinical or MRI features were associated with the MS cluster, and the authors said that larger cohorts are needed.

This clonotype was counted ten times or more. No antigen is known for it. No much larger clone is present one base from it, and per-base qualities are unavailable. The sample's time point label, decoded: longitudinal time-point 1 (baseline). Unsorted PBMC libraries were generated from 2 million PBMCs stored in RNAlater at -80 °C until RNA extraction. The multiple sclerosis patients were enrolled in a US clinical protocol that used magnetic resonance imaging to evaluate disease progression. Peripheral blood was subjected to Ficoll-Hypaque density gradient centrifugation to isolate PBMCs, which were then cryopreserved in liquid nitrogen. cDNA synthesis used template-switch 5'RACE with a primer carrying a 10-nucleotide random unique molecular identifier tagging each TCR transcript. Over 180 million TCR-beta sequences, covering 15-18 subjects, were produced in each sequencing run. The RNeasy kit was used for extraction of total RNA. TCR-beta VDJ regions were amplified with primers for the TCR constant region and the 5'RACE anchor, using the KAPA Real-time Library Amplification kit. A first PCR added sample indexes and Illumina adaptors, and a second PCR then raised library yield. The roughly 650 bp TCR product was size-selected on a 2% E-gel SizeSelection system after Ampure bead purification. Before pooling, library quality was assessed on a Bioanalyzer, concentration was determined with Qubit, and library quantification was performed with the Kapa Library Quantification kit. Libraries were sequenced paired-end 2 x 150 bp on an Illumina HiSeq 2500. To increase sequence diversity, about 24-32% phiX was spiked into each library pool. For the original study's pipeline: Quality-filtered reads were processed with the UMI-based MiGEC pipeline, which removed over 75% of raw TCR sequences during error correction. IMGT germline references were used for alignment of VDJ genes, and clonotypes were defined by a unique CDR3 amino acid sequence together with V-J genes. Clonal expansion, Shannon diversity and CDR3 relatedness (CalcPairwiseDistances, ClusterSamples) were evaluated with VDJtools, and phylogenetic trees were built with CLCbio workbench. Using coefficient-of-variation modelling across technical triplicates, the study counted a clone as expanded if it had at least 8 unique UMIs. TCRdb trimmed public reads at Q25 via fastp, called clones via MiXCR and kept in-frame beta chains. When rows share a CDR3 protein, they turn into one entry using the most common DNA and genes. The V and J calls reflect TCRdb's pipeline rather than the authors' work. The sample table shows roughly 36,000 distinct CDR3 sequences, and less than 3.5% are seen once. The ten largest account for roughly 7.7% of the sample.

The CDR3, from cysteine to phenylalanine, totals 16 residues. Only the CDR3 DNA is retained, 48 bases long and in frame from the first base. Trimming leaves V shorter by 1 base and J shorter by 6 bases, with the junction holding 8 bases beyond the gene matches. This clonotype was obtained from a woman in her fifties or sixties with multiple sclerosis. Sequencing input: PBMCs. Rearrangement joined TRBV12-3 or TRBV12-4 to TRBJ2-7, and TRBD2 aligns with 11 junction nucleotides. The sequence in DNA is TGTGCCAGCAGTTTAGACCTAGCGGGGGGACCCCGCGAGCAGTACTTC. Its coded protein is CASSLDLAGGPREQYF.